The entry that follows covers one T cell receptor (beta chain) sequence. Under the authors' procedure: Reference gene primer amplification gave nucleated cell count estimates. Data came from immunoSEQ multiplex PCR; TCRdb stores just in-frame clones and leaves some out. V, J and clone size were drawn from that table, and D and trimming were deduced from the DNA. The profile shows hundreds of thousands of clones, more than 85% of them singletons. The sample belongs to a study of blood T cell repertoires in COVID-19. Across the study: Samples of COVID-19 (acute and convalescent) were obtained from the United States, Italy and Spain. T cells, B-cell-depleted T cells, or PBMCs provided the cDNA or gDNA that served as material.

Germline CDR1 is DFQATT and CDR2 is SNEGSKA (reference sequence). The CDR3 extends over 15 amino acids. After removal of 3 bases from V and 4 bases from J, the junction contained 7 bases not matched to a gene. This TCR came from a man aged 60-69 years with acute or convalescent COVID-19. The chain recombines TRBV20-1 with TRBJ2-3; 10 bases map to TRBD1. Sequences were obtained from peripheral blood. CDR3 DNA sequence: TGCAGTGCTAGTACCCGGGACAGGGGCTCAGATACGCAGTATTTT. Translated: CSASTRDRGSDTQYF.